This is a list of T cell receptor beta chains from one sample in a study of shared T cell receptors in the human thymus. TCRdb's copy holds only in-frame clones and misses some; the assay was immunoSEQ multiplex PCR. The sample yields 640,000 or so clones, about 89% seen once. These data also formed part of another study, on human thymus T cells.

What was sequenced was thymocytes. Source of these receptors: a boy under three years old with a congenital heart defect. The CDR3 runs from the conserved cysteine through the conserved F or W. Each record gives: clone size, J gene, V gene, D gene, CDR3 DNA, CDR3 protein. D genes are given only for firm matches. The size entry is marked missing in some rows and otherwise reads once, few, many or a size class.

>NA|TRBJ2-3|TRBV6-5|NA
TGTGCCAGCAGTTACTCGCGGGGCCTGCAGGGTGATACGCAGTATTTT
CASSYSRGLQGDTQYF
>NA|TRBJ2-2|TRBV7-2|NA
TGTGCCAGCAGCTTAGCGCGCGGACAGAACACCGGGGAGCTGTTTTTT
CASSLARGQNTGELFF
>NA|TRBJ2-3|TRBV5-4|NA
TGTGCCAGCAGCCTACCCGGCGGGAACGGCACAGATACGCAGTATTTT
CASSLPGGNGTDTQYF
>NA|TRBJ1-1|TRBV6-5|TRBD1
TGTGCCAGCAACCGGACAGGGGATGACACTGAAGCTTTCTTT
CASNRTGDDTEAFF
>NA|TRBJ1-3|TRBV19|NA
TGTGCCAGTAGTATAGGCTCCCCGCGAAAGAGGAGAGGAAACACCATATATTTT
CASSIGSPRKRRGNTIYF
>NA|TRBJ1-1|TRBV5-1|TRBD1
TGCGCCAGCAGCCACCGACAGGGGGCGGTGAACACTGAAGCTTTCTTT
CASSHRQGAVNTEAFF
>NA|TRBJ1-1|TRBV28|TRBD1
TGTGCCAGCAGTCCGTCGACAGGGGCGGGGGTGAACACTGAAGCTTTCTTT
CASSPSTGAGVNTEAFF
>NA|TRBJ2-1|TRBV10-3|TRBD2
TGTGCCATCAGGAGGGAGGGCCTCAATGAGCAGTTCTTC
CAIRREGLNEQFF
>NA|TRBJ1-5|TRBV28|TRBD1
TGTGCCAGCAGTTTATGGCGAGGGGACAGGGGGCCCCCCCCTTATAGCAATCAGCCCCAGCATTTT
CASSLWRGDRGPPPYSNQPQHF
>NA|TRBJ2-1|TRBV4-3|TRBD2
TGCGCCAGCAGCCAAGATCCAGGCCCGGGGAGGGATGAGCAGTTCTTC
CASSQDPGPGRDEQFF
>NA|TRBJ1-6|TRBV28|TRBD1
TGTGCCAGCAGCCACGGACAGGGGTCCTATAATTCACCCCTCCACTTT
CASSHGQGSYNSPLHF
>NA|TRBJ2-1|TRBV7-2|TRBD2
TGTGCCAGCGGAAACCCGACTAGCGTGGCCTACAATGAGCAGTTCTTC
CASGNPTSVAYNEQFF
>NA|TRBJ2-7|TRBV25-1|NA
TGTGCCAGCAGTGAATTGGAGGACGAGCAGTACTTC
CASSELEDEQYF
>NA|TRBJ2-7|TRBV14|NA
TGTGCCAGCAGCCAAGTCGGGAGCCACGAGCAGTACTTC
CASSQVGSHEQYF
>NA|TRBJ2-7|TRBV9|TRBD1
TGTGCCAGCAGCGGGGGACAGGGGGCGCGGTCCGAGCAGTACTTC
CASSGGQGARSEQYF
>NA|TRBJ2-6|TRBV5-4|TRBD1
TGTGCCAGCAGCTTTGGGACAGGGGATTTAGGGGCCAACGTCCTGACTTTC
CASSFGTGDLGANVLTF
>NA|TRBJ2-3|TRBV2|NA
TGTGCCAGCAGTGAACGGGCTAGACAGAACCCACGCACAGATACGCAGTATTTT
CASSERARQNPRTDTQYF
>NA|TRBJ2-5|TRBV2|NA
TGTGCCAGCAGGACCGGACCACGAGGGGGACAAGAGACCCAGTACTTC
CASRTGPRGGQETQYF
>NA|TRBJ2-7|TRBV7-2|TRBD1
TGTGCCAGCAGCTTAGATCCCGGACAGGGGAACGAGCAGTACTTC
CASSLDPGQGNEQYF
>NA|TRBJ2-1|TRBV5-1|NA
TGCGCCAGCAGCTTGGCCGTTATTTTGGGGCCAAGCGGGTTATTCTACAATGAGCAGTTCTTC
CASSLAVILGPSGLFYNEQFF
>NA|TRBJ2-1|TRBV27|TRBD2
TGTGCCAGCAGTCTGGTTGTGGCTAGCGGGAGCCTTAGGAATGAGCAGTTCTTC
CASSLVVASGSLRNEQFF
>NA|TRBJ2-3|TRBV27|TRBD1
TGTGCCAGCAGTGCCGCATCACAGGGGGCGGCTATTTCAGATACGCAGTATTTT
CASSAASQGAAISDTQYF
>NA|TRBJ2-7|TRBV2|TRBD2
TGTGCCAGCAGGATCCCGGGACTAGCGGGAGGCGGTACCTACGAGCAGTACTTC
CASRIPGLAGGGTYEQYF
>NA|TRBJ2-1|TRBV5-1|TRBD2
TGCGCCAGCAGCTTAGGACTAGCGGGCAATGAGCAGTTCTTC
CASSLGLAGNEQFF
>NA|TRBJ2-7|TRBV5-1|NA
TGCGCCAGCAGCTTCCTCCAGGGGACGGACCACGAGCAGTACTTC
CASSFLQGTDHEQYF
>NA|TRBJ2-7|TRBV6-5|TRBD2
TGTGCCAGCAGTAACTACGGGGAGGGCAGCTCCTACGAGCAGTACTTC
CASSNYGEGSSYEQYF
>NA|TRBJ2-6|TRBV28|TRBD2
TGTGCCAGCCGCGGGGGGGACTCTGGGGCCAACGTCCTGACTTTC
CASRGGDSGANVLTF
>NA|TRBJ2-3|TRBV19|NA
TGTGCCAGTAGTAGGAAGGGTGGGAGGACAGATACGCAGTATTTT
CASSRKGGRTDTQYF
>NA|TRBJ2-3|TRBV7-2|NA
TGTGCCAGCAGCTTAGGGACTTCCCCAAGCACAGATACGCAGTATTTT
CASSLGTSPSTDTQYF
>NA|TRBJ2-7|TRBV11-2|NA
TGTGCCAGCAGTGCAGGAGGTGCCTCCTACGAGCAGTACTTC
CASSAGGASYEQYF
>NA|TRBJ2-5|TRBV5-1|NA
TGCGCCAGCAGCTCTAGAGGTGACCAAGAGACCCAGTACTTC
CASSSRGDQETQYF
>NA|TRBJ2-1|TRBV28|TRBD1
TGTGCCAGCAGTTTACCCCGGTGGGGCCAGGGGGAATTGGTTTGCTACAATGAGCAGTTCTTC
CASSLPRWGQGELVCYNEQFF
>NA|TRBJ1-1|TRBV4-1|TRBD1
TGCGCCAGCAGCCAGTACAGGGGGAGCACTGAAGCTTTCTTT
CASSQYRGSTEAFF
>NA|TRBJ2-7|TRBV5-1|NA
TGCGCCAGCAGCTTTCTGGGAGTCCCCTCCTACGAGCAGTACTTC
CASSFLGVPSYEQYF
>NA|TRBJ2-7|TRBV28|TRBD1
TGTGCCAGCGCACAGGGGTCCTCCTACGAGCAGTACTTC
CASAQGSSYEQYF
>once|TRBJ1-5|TRBV27|TRBD1
TGTGCCAGCAGCGGGACAGGGGGCTTATGGAATCAGCCCCAGCATTTT
CASSGTGGLWNQPQHF
>NA|TRBJ1-6|TRBV9|TRBD1
TGTGCCAGCAGCGCGGACAGGGAAGAATATAATTCACCCCTCCACTTT
CASSADREEYNSPLHF
>NA|TRBJ2-3|TRBV6-6|NA
TGTGCCAGCAGCGGAGGGGAGGCAAAAGATACGCAGTATTTT
CASSGGEAKDTQYF
>NA|TRBJ1-4|TRBV2|TRBD1
TGTGCCAGCAGTGACGGCCGCGGGACAGGGGGCGCTGGAGAAAAACTGTTTTTT
CASSDGRGTGGAGEKLFF
>once|TRBJ2-4|TRBV21-1|NA
TGTGCCAGCATCTCATGGGGGAGGGCCAAAAACATTCAGTACTTC
CASISWGRAKNIQYF
>NA|TRBJ2-3|TRBV9|NA
TGTGCCAGCAGCGTAGAGGGAGACCTCGGTGGTACGCAGTATTTT
CASSVEGDLGGTQYF
>once|TRBJ1-1|TRBV19|NA
TGTGCCAGTAGTATAGTCCCCCTACAGGACCTAAACACTGAAGCTTTCTTT
CASSIVPLQDLNTEAFF
>once|TRBJ2-1|TRBV11-2|TRBD2
TGTGCCAGCAGCTTAACTAGCGGGAGCTCCTACAATGAGCAGTTCTTC
CASSLTSGSSYNEQFF
>NA|TRBJ1-5|TRBV7-6|NA
TGTGCCAGCAGCTTAGGGCGGGGTTCTCAGCCCCAGCATTTT
CASSLGRGSQPQHF
>NA|TRBJ1-5|TRBV4-1|NA
TGCGCCAGCAGCCACGGTAGCAATCAGCCCCAGCATTTT
CASSHGSNQPQHF
>NA|TRBJ2-1|TRBV7-2|NA
TGTGCCAGCAGCTTAGGGGTCTGGGGGCAGGGCTACAATGAGCAGTTCTTC
CASSLGVWGQGYNEQFF
>NA|TRBJ1-6|TRBV6-1|TRBD1
TGTGCCAGCAGTGGAACAGGGGCACCCCTCCACTTT
CASSGTGAPLHF
>NA|TRBJ2-1|TRBV7-6|NA
TGTGCCAGCAGCTTACCCCCGGTCGGCAATGAGCAGTTCTTC
CASSLPPVGNEQFF
>NA|TRBJ2-1|TRBV4-3|TRBD2
TGCGCCAGCAGCCAAGAGGGGGCAACTAGCGGGTCCAATGAGCAGTTCTTC
CASSQEGATSGSNEQFF
>NA|TRBJ2-3|TRBV6-4|NA
TGTGCCAGCAGTGACGCCCAGGGTCAATCTAGCACAGATACGCAGTATTTT
CASSDAQGQSSTDTQYF
>NA|TRBJ2-5|TRBV5-6|TRBD1
TGTGCCAGCAGCCCGATGACAGGGTCGGGTCTCATTGAGACCCAGTACTTC
CASSPMTGSGLIETQYF